This T cell receptor (beta chain) was retrieved from a study of blood T cells in healthy people across ages. There are 15 residues in the CDR3. CDR1 and CDR2 (germline): LGHNA, YNFKEQ. J was trimmed by 6 bases and V by 0 bases; bases with no gene match: 4. With a J-beta primer mix and a sample-barcoded 5' primer, a second PCR ran about 7 to 11 cycles. A template-switch adaptor that had 12 random nucleotides put a tag on each cDNA molecule. One entry per CDR3 protein results from TCRdb running MiXCR on the 5' RACE reads. This table holds fewer than 800,000 distinct CDR3 sequences, roughly 21% found once.

The genes are TRBV4-2 and TRBJ1-5; 8 positions match TRBD1. This sequence originates from a man in his 70s in good health. The specimen sequenced was blood. This CDR3 is CASSQDGQGRQPQHF. CDR3 DNA sequence: TGTGCCAGCAGCCAAGATGGACAGGGACGTCAGCCCCAGCATTTT.